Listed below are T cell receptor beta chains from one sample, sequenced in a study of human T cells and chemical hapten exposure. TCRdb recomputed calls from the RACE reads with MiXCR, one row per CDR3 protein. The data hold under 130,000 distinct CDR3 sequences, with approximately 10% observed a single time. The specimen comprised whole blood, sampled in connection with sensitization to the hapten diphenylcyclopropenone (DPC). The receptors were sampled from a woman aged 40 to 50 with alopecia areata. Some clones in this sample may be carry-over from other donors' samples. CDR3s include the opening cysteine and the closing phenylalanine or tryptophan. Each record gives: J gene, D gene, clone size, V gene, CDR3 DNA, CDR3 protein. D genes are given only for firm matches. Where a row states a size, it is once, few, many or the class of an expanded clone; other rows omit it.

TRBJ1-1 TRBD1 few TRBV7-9 TGTGCCAGCAGCCCCAGGGACAGGGGTGTCACTGAAGCTTTCTTT CASSPRDRGVTEAFF
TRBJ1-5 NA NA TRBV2 TGTGCCAGCAGTGAAGCCAGGGTTGATCAGCCCCAGCATTTT CASSEARVDQPQHF
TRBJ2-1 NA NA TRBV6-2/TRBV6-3 TGTGCCAGCAGTTCAAGGACAGGGACTACGGTTTACAATGAGCAGTTCTTC CASSSRTGTTVYNEQFF
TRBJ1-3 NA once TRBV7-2 TGTGCCAGCAGCTTAGAAAACACCATATATTTT CASSLENTIYF
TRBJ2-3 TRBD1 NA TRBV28 TGTGCCAGCAGTTCCCATACAGGGGGTGGCACAGATACGCAGTATTTT CASSSHTGGGTDTQYF
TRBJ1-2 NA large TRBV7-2 TGTGCCAGCAACAGCCCGGGGCAGAACTATGGCTACACCTTC CASNSPGQNYGYTF
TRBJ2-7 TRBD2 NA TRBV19 TGTGCCAGTAGACAGGGACTAGGAGACTTCTACGAGCAGTACTTC CASRQGLGDFYEQYF
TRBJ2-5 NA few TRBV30 TGTGCCTGGAGTGTCCGGGAGAAAGAGACCCAGTACTTC CAWSVREKETQYF
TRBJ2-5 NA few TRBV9 TGTGCCAGCAGCGTGAGGGGGGGAGAGACCCAGTACTTC CASSVRGGETQYF
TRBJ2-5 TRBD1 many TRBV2 TGTGCCAGCAGTTATGACAGGGCTAAGACCCAGTACTTC CASSYDRAKTQYF
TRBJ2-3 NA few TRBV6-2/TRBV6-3 TGTGCCACCATGAAGCACCGTAGCACAGATACGCAGTATTTT CATMKHRSTDTQYF
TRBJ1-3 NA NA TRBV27 TGTGCCAGCAGTTTATCAGGGTACGGAACTGGAAACACCATATATTTT CASSLSGYGTGNTIYF
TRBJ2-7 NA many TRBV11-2 TGTGCCAGCAGCCTGACGGGCGCCAGCTCCTACGAGCAGTACTTC CASSLTGASSYEQYF
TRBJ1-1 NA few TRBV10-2 TGCGCCAGCAGTGATCAGTCGATCAGGGGAACTGAAGCTTTCTTT CASSDQSIRGTEAFF
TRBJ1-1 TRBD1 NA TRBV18 TGTGCCAGCTCACCACCTGGGACAGGGGCGTTGAACACTGAAGCTTTCTTT CASSPPGTGALNTEAFF
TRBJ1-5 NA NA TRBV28 TGTGCCAGCAGTTTCGGCAGCGGGAATCAGCCCCAGCATTTT CASSFGSGNQPQHF
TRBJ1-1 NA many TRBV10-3 TGTGCCATCAAGGGGGACACTGAAGCTTTCTTT CAIKGDTEAFF
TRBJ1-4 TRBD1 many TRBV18 TGTGCCAGCTCAGCTACACAGGGGGCTGGTGAAAAACTGTTTTTT CASSATQGAGEKLFF
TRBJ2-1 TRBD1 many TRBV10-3 TGTGCCATCAGTGGGTTCGGACAGGGGGCTCGCTCCTACAATGAGCAGTTCTTC CAISGFGQGARSYNEQFF
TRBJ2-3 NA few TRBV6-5 TGTGCCAGCAGTTACTCGAACCCGGCCGCGGGTGGAAAGGGGACGCAGTATTTT CASSYSNPAAGGKGTQYF
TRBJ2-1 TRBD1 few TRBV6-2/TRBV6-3 TGTGCCAGCAGTCCGGACAGGGGAACCTACAATGAGCAGTTCTTC CASSPDRGTYNEQFF
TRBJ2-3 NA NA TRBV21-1 TGTGCCAGCAGCAGGGCTAGCGGGCGCACAGATACGCAGTATTTT CASSRASGRTDTQYF
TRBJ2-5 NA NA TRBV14 TGTGCCAGCAGCCAAGATGCCGGGACTCCATCGGGGACCCAGTACTTC CASSQDAGTPSGTQYF
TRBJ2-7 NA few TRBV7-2 TGTGCCAGCAGCTTAGGCAGGGGTCGCGAGCAGTACTTC CASSLGRGREQYF
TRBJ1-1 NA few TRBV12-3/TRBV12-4 TGTGCCAGCAGTTTCTTGGCGAGGACCACTGAAGCTTTCTTT CASSFLARTTEAFF
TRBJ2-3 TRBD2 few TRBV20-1 TGCAGTGCCTCAAAGCCGGGGACTAGCGGTAATACGCAGTATTTT CSASKPGTSGNTQYF
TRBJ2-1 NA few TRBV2 TGTGCCAGCAGTGAAGCGGGCTTGAATGAGCAGTTCTTC CASSEAGLNEQFF
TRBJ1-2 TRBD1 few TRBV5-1 TGCGCCAGCAGCTTGGCAGGGACAGGGCATGGCTACACCTTC CASSLAGTGHGYTF
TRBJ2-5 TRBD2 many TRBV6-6 TGTGCCAGCAGTTACCTTAGCGGGAGGGCCGTAGAGACCCAGTACTTC CASSYLSGRAVETQYF
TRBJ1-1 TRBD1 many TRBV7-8 TGTGCCAGCAGCTTAGGGATTGGCAGGGGGCAGGTGGGCACTGAAGCTTTCTTT CASSLGIGRGQVGTEAFF
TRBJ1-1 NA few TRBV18 TGTGCCAGCTCACCGCAGGGGCTTATTAACACTGAAGCTTTCTTT CASSPQGLINTEAFF
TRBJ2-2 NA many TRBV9 TGTGCCAGCAGCGTAGAAGGGGTGAACACCGGGGAGCTGTTTTTT CASSVEGVNTGELFF
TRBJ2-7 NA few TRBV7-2 TGTGCCAGCAGCTTGGGTAACACCGGGACTGAGCAGTACTTC CASSLGNTGTEQYF
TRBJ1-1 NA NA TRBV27 TGTGTCAGCACCGGAATGGGACGGGCTTTCTTT CVSTGMGRAFF
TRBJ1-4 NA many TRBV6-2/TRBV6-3 TGTGCCAGCAGTTGGGCGACAGCGGCGACAACTAATGAAAAACTGTTTTTT CASSWATAATTNEKLFF
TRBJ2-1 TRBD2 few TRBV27 TGTGCCAGCAGTTTATCGCTACTAGCGGGAAGAGGTGCGGGTACAAACAATGAGCAGTTCTTC CASSLSLLAGRGAGTNNEQFF
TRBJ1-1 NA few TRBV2 TGTGCCAGCAGTTTCAAGGGACTGAACACTGAAGCTTTCTTT CASSFKGLNTEAFF
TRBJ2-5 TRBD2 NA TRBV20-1 TGCAGTGCTAGAGATTTGAGAGCGGGGAGGCAAGAGACCCAGTACTTC CSARDLRAGRQETQYF
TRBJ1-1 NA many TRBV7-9 TGTGCCAGCAGCCTGTTGCGGGTGAACACTGAAGCTTTCTTT CASSLLRVNTEAFF
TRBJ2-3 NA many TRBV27 TGTGCCAGCAGTTTATGGGGGGGCACAGATACGCAGTATTTT CASSLWGGTDTQYF
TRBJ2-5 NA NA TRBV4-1 TGCGCCAGCAGCCAAGGCGAGACCCAGTCCTTC CASSQGETQSF
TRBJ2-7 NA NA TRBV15 TGTGCCACCAGCAGAGTTAAGGGCGAGCAGTACTTC CATSRVKGEQYF
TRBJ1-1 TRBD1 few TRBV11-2 TGTGCCAGCAGCCCGGGGACAGGGCTCCCTGAAGCTTTCTTT CASSPGTGLPEAFF
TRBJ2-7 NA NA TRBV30 TGTGCCTGGAGTGCGCCCCGTTCAAACTACGAGCAGTACTTC CAWSAPRSNYEQYF
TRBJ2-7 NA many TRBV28 TGTGCCAGCAGTTTATTGGCTGTGGTCTCCTACGAGCAGTACTTC CASSLLAVVSYEQYF
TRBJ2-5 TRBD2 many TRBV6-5 TGTGCCAGCAGTACGGGGGGACGGGAGACCCAGTACTTC CASSTGGRETQYF
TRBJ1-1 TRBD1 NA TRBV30 TGTGCCCGGGACAGAGAAGCTTCTGAAGCTTTCTTT CARDREASEAFF
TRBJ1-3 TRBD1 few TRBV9 TGTGCCAGCAGCGCTTCCTACAGGGGTCCCTCTGGAAACACCATATATTTT CASSASYRGPSGNTIYF